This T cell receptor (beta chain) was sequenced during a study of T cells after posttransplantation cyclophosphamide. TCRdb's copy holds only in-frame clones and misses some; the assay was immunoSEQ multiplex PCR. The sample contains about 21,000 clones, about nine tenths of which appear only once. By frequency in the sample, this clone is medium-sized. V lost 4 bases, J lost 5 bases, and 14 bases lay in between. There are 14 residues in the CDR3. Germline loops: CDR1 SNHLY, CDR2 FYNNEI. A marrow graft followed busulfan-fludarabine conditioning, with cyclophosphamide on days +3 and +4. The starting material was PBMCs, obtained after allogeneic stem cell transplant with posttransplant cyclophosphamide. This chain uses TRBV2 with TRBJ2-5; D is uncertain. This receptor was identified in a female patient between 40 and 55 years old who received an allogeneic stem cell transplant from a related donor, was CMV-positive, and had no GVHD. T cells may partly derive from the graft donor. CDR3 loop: CASSVRTPRETQYF. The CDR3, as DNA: TGTGCCAGCAGTGTTAGAACCCCGCGGGAGACCCAGTACTTC.